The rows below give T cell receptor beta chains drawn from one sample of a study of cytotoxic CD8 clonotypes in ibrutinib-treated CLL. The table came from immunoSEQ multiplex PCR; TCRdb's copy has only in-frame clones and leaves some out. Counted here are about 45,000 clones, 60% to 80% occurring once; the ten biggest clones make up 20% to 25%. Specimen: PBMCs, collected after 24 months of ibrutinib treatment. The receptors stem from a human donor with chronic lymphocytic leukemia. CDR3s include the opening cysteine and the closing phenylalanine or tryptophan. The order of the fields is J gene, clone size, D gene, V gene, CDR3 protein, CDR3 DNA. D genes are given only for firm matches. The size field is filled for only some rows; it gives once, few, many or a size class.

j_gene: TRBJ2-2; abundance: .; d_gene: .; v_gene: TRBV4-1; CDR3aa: CASSQVAGELFF; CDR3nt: TGCGCCAGCAGCCAAGTTGCCGGGGAGCTGTTTTTT
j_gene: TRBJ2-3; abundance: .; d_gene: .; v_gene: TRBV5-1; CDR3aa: CASSAYTDTQYF; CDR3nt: TGCGCCAGCAGCGCGTACACAGATACGCAGTATTTT
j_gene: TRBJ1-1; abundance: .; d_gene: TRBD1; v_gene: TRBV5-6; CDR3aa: CASSHGQASSSAFF; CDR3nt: TGTGCCAGCAGCCACGGACAGGCCTCCAGCTCAGCTTTCTTT
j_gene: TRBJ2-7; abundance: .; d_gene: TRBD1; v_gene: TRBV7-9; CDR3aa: CASSLVGKDRYFEQYF; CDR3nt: TGTGCCAGCAGCTTAGTAGGCAAGGACAGGTATTTCGAGCAGTACTTC
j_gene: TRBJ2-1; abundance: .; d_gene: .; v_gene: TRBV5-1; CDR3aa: CASSSTPKLGNEQFF; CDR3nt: TGCGCCAGCAGCTCGACCCCCAAACTAGGCAATGAGCAGTTCTTC
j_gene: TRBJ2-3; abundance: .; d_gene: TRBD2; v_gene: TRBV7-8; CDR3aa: CASSLGRRGGTDTQYF; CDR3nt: TGTGCCAGCAGCTTAGGTCGGCGGGGGGGCACAGATACGCAGTATTTT
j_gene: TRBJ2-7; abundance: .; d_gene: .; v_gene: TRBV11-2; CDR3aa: CASSRTGSSYEQYF; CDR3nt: TGTGCCAGCAGCCGGACGGGGAGCTCCTACGAGCAGTACTTC
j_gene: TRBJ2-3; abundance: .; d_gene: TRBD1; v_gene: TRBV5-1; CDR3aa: CASSPNRGHTDTQYF; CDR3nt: TGCGCCAGCAGCCCAAACAGGGGCCACACAGATACGCAGTATTTT
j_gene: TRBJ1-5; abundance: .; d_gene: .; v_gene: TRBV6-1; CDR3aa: CASSVSVSSNQPQHF; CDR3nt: TGTGCCAGCAGTGTTTCAGTTTCAAGCAATCAGCCCCAGCATTTT
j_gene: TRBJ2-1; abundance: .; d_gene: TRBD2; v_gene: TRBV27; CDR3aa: CASSPGLGAGYEQFF; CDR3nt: TGTGCCAGCAGTCCCGGACTAGGAGCGGGGTATGAGCAGTTCTTC
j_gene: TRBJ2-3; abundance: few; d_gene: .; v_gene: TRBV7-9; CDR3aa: CASSQLGPTDTQYF; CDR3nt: TGTGCCAGCAGCCAACTAGGGCCCACAGATACGCAGTATTTT
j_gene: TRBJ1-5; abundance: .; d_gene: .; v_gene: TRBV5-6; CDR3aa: CASSPRMGGGQPQHF; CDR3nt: TGTGCCAGCAGCCCCAGGATGGGGGGGGGTCAGCCCCAGCATTTT
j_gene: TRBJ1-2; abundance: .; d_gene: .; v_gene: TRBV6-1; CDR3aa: CASSEDARSYGYTF; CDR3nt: TGTGCCAGCAGTGAAGACGCGCGGTCCTATGGCTACACCTTC
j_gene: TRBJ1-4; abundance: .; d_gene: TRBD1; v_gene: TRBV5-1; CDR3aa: CASSLGGGVVIEKLFF; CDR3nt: TGCGCCAGCAGCTTGGGAGGGGGCGTTGTGATAGAAAAACTGTTTTTT
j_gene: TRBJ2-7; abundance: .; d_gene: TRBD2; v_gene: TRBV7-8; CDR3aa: CASSIGLVYEQYF; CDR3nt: TGTGCCAGCAGCATCGGACTAGTCTACGAGCAGTACTTC
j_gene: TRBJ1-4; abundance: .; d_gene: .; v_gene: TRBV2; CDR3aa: CASSVGTPGEKLFF; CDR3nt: TGTGCCAGCAGTGTTGGGACACCTGGAGAAAAACTGTTTTTT
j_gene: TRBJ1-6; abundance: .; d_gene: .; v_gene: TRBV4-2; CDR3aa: CASQMEGKGSYNSPLHF; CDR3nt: TGTGCCAGCCAAATGGAGGGGAAGGGCTCCTATAATTCACCCCTCCACTTT
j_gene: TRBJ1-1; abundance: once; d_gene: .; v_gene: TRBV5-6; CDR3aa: CASSEGRRDTEAFF; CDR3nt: TGTGCCAGCAGCGAGGGAAGGCGGGACACTGAAGCTTTCTTT
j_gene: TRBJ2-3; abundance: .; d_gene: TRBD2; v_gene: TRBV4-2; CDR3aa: CASSPSTSGPRDTDTQYF; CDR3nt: TGTGCCAGCAGCCCCAGCACTAGCGGCCCTAGGGACACAGATACGCAGTATTTT
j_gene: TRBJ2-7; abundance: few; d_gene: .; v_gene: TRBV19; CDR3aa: CASSMEGWVYEQYF; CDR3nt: TGTGCCAGTAGTATGGAAGGGTGGGTCTACGAGCAGTACTTC
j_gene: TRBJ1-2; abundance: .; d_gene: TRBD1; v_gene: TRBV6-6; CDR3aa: CASSRGQIYGYTF; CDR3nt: TGTGCCAGCAGTAGGGGACAGATCTATGGCTACACCTTC
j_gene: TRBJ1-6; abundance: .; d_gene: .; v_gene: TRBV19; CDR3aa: CASSIWDSPLHF; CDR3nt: TGTGCCAGTAGTATTTGGGATTCACCCCTCCACTTT
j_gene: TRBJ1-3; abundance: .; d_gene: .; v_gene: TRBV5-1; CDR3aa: CASSLGFGSSLSGNTIYF; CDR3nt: TGCGCCAGCAGCTTGGGGTTCGGGTCCTCTCTATCTGGAAACACCATATATTTT
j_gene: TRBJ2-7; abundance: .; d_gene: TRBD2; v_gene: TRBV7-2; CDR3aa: CASSLALGAGRGSYEQYF; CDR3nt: TGTGCCAGCAGCTTAGCGCTCGGAGCGGGGAGAGGCTCCTACGAGCAGTACTTC
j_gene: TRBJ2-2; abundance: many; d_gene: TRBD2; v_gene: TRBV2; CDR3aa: CASNAAGANTGELFF; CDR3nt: TGTGCCAGCAACGCAGCGGGAGCGAACACCGGGGAGCTGTTTTTT
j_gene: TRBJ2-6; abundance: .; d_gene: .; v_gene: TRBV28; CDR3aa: CATHQRVSLANVLTF; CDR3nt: TGTGCCACCCACCAGCGGGTTTCGTTGGCCAACGTCCTGACTTTC
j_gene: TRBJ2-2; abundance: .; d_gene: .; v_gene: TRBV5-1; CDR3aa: CASSPFAGSNTGELFF; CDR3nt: TGCGCCAGCAGCCCCTTCGCAGGCTCGAACACCGGGGAGCTGTTTTTT
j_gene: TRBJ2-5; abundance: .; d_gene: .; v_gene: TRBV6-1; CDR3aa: CASSDLGRGETQYF; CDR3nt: TGTGCCAGCAGTGATCTGGGGCGCGGGGAGACCCAGTACTTC
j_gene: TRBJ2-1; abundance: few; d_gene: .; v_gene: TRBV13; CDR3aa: CASSLEARYNEQFF; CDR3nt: TGTGCCAGCAGCTTAGAGGCCCGATACAATGAGCAGTTCTTC
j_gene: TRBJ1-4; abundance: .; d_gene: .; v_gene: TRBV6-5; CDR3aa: CASGRAGEKLFF; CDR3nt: TGTGCCAGCGGGAGGGCTGGGGAAAAACTGTTTTTT
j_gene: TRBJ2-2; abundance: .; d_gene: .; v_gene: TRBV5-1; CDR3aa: CASSLSVGNTGELFF; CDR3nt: TGCGCCAGCAGCTTGTCGGTTGGGAACACCGGGGAGCTGTTTTTT
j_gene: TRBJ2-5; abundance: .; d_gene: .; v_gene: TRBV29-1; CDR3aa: CSVGEETQYF; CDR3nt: TGCAGCGTTGGAGAAGAGACCCAGTACTTC
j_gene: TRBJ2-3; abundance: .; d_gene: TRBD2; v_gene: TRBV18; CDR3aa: CASSPPGLAGARDTQYF; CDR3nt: TGTGCCAGCTCACCACCGGGGTTAGCGGGAGCGAGAGATACGCAGTATTTT
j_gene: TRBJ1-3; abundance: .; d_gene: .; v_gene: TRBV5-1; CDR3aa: CASSLAFSGNTIYF; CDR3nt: TGCGCCAGCAGCTTGGCATTCTCTGGAAACACCATATATTTT
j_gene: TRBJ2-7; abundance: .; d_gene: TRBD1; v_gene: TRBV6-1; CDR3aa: CASSESRGIPYEQYF; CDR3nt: TGTGCCAGCAGTGAATCCAGGGGGATTCCCTACGAGCAGTACTTC
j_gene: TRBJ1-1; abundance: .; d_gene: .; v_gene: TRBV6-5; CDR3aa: CASGILQGSAEAFF; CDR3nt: TGTGCCAGCGGCATTCTACAGGGTTCTGCTGAAGCTTTCTTT
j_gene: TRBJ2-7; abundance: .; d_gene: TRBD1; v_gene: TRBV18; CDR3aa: CASSPSIRTGRLRSSYEQYF; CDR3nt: TGTGCCAGCTCACCGAGTATACGGACAGGGAGATTACGAAGCTCCTACGAGCAGTACTTC
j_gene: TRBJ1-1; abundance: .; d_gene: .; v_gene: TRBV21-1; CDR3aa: CASSKAVAGYHNEAFF; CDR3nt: TGTGCCAGCAGCAAAGCAGTCGCAGGGTACCACAATGAAGCTTTCTTT
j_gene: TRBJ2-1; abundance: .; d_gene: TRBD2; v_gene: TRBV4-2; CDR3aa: CASSPLGLAGFF; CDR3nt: TGTGCCAGCAGCCCTCTCGGACTAGCGGGGTTCTTC
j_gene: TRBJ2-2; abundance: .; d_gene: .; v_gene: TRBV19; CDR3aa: CASSMRIRELFF; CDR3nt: TGTGCCAGTAGTATGCGAATCCGGGAGCTGTTTTTT
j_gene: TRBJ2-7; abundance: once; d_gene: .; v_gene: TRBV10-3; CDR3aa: CAIGNRERGYEQYF; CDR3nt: TGTGCCATTGGGAATAGGGAGAGGGGTTACGAGCAGTACTTC
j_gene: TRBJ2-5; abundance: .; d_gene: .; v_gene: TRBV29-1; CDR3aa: CMASPLGETQYF; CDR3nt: TGCATGGCTAGCCCCCTGGGGGAGACCCAGTACTTC
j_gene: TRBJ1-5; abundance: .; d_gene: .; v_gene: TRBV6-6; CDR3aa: CASIRAVSNQPQHF; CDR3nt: TGTGCCAGCATCAGGGCAGTTAGCAATCAGCCCCAGCATTTT
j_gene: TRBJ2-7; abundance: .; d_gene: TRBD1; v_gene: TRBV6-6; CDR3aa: CASKDRGSNEQYF; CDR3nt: TGTGCCAGCAAGGACAGGGGCTCCAACGAGCAGTACTTC
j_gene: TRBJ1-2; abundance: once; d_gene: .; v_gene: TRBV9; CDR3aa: CASSSRRADSRGFGYTF; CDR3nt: TGTGCCAGCAGCTCCCGTAGAGCAGACAGTCGCGGCTTTGGCTACACCTTC
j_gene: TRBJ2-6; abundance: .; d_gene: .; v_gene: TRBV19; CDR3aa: CASSIGAGGAGANVLTF; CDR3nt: TGTGCCAGTAGTATCGGCGCAGGGGGGGCTGGGGCCAACGTCCTGACTTTC
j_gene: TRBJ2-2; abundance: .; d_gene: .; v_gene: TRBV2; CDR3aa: CASSEVGGNTGELFF; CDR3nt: TGTGCCAGCAGTGAAGTGGGCGGGAACACCGGGGAGCTGTTTTTT
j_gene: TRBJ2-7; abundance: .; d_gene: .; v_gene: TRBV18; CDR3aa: CASSNRDNYEQYF; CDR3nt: TGTGCCAGCTCTAACCGGGACAACTACGAGCAGTACTTC
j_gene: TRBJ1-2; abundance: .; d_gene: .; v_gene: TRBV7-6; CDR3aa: CASSFGDGYTF; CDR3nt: TGTGCCAGCAGCTTCGGGGACGGCTACACCTTC